This record concerns one TCR beta chain sequence. As yet, its antigen is unknown. This sample is drawn from a study of T-cell memory formation after mild COVID-19. TCRdb passed the 5' RACE reads through MiXCR, listing each CDR3 protein once. The table shows about 350,000 distinct CDR3 sequences, with around 13% occurring only once. Regarding the study as a whole: The pre-infection memory compartment contained some responding clones, suggesting cross-reactive memory joined.

Germline V gene sequence: CDR1 SGHRS, CDR2 YFSETQ. V gave up 0 bases and J gave up 13 bases, with 14 bases separating them. The CDR3 totals 13 residues. This rearrangement joins TRBV5-1 to TRBJ2-1, with D unresolved. Sequenced: PBMCs or a T cell subset sorted from them (not recorded which). The clonotype originates from a young man who had mild COVID-19 (a few samples of this study predate the infection). Cell type and time point are not known. DNA of the CDR3: TGCGCCAGCAGCTTGGCCGTCCTTGACCCTCAGTTCTTC. Encoded protein: CASSLAVLDPQFF.